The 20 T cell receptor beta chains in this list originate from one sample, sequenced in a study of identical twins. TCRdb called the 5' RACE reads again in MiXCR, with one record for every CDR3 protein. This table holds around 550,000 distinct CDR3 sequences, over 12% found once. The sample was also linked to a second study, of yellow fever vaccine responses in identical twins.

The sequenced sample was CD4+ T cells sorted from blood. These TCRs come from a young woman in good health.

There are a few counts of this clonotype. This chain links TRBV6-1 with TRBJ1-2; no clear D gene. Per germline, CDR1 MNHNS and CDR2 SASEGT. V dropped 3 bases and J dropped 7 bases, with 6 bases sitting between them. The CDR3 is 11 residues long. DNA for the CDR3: TGTGCCAGCAGTGATTTTATTGGCTACACCTTC. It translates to CASSDFIGYTF.

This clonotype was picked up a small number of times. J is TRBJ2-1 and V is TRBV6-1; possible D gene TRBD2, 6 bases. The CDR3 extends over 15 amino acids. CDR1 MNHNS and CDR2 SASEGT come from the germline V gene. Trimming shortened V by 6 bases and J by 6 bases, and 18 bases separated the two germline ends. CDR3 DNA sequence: TGTGCCAGCAGCATAACAAGACTAGTCCGCAATGAGCAGTTCTTC. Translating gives CASSITRLVRNEQFF.

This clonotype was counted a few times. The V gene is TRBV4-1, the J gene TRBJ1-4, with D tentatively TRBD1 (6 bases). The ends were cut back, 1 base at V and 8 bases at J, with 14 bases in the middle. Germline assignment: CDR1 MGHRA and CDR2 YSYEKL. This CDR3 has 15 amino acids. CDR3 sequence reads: CASSQVSTGKEKLFF. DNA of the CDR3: TGCGCCAGCAGCCAAGTATCAACAGGGAAGGAAAAACTGTTTTTT.

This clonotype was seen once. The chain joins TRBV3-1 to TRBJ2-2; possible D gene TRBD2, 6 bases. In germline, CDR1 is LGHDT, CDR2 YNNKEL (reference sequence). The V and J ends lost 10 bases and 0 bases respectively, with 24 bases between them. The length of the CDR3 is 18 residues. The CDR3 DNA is TGTGCCATCTGTCGGGACTTGGGGAAACCTCCGAACACCGGGGAGCTGTTTTTT. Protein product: CAICRDLGKPPNTGELFF.

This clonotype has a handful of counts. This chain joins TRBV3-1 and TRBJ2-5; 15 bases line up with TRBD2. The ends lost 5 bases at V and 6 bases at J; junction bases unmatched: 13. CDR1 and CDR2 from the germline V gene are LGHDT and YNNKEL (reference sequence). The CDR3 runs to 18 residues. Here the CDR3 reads CASSTQGLAGGRTKTQYF. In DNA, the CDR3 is TGTGCCAGCAGCACGCAGGGACTAGCGGGAGGTCGGACGAAGACCCAGTACTTC.

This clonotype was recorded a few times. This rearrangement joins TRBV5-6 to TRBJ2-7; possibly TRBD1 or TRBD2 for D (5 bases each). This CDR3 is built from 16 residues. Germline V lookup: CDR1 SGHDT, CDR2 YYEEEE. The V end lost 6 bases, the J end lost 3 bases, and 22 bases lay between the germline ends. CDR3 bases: TGTGCCAGCATCGCTACAAGAGGGGTAAACCTCTACGAGCAGTACTTC. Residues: CASIATRGVNLYEQYF. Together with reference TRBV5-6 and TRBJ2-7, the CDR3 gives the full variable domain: DAGVTQSPTHLIKTRGQQVTLRCSPKSGHDTVSWYQQALGQGPQFIFQYYEEEERQRGNFPDRFSGHQFPNYSSELNVNALLLGDSALYLCASIATRGVNLYEQYFGPGTRLTVT.

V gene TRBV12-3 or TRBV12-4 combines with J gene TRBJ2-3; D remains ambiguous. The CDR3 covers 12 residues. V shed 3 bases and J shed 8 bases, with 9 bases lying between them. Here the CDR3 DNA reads TGTGCCAGCAGTTTCGGCCCGGGTACGCAGTATTTT. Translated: CASSFGPGTQYF.

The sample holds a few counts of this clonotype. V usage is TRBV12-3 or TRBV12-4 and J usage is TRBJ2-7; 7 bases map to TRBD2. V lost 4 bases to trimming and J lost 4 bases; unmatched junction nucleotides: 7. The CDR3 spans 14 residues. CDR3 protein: CASSSGTIWYEQYF. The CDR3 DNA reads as TGTGCCAGCAGTTCCGGGACTATTTGGTACGAGCAGTACTTC.

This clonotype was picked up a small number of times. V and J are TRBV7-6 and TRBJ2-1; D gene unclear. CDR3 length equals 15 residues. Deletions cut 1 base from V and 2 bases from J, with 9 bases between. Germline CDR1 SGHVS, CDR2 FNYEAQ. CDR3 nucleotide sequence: TGTGCCAGCAGCTTAGTTCCGCCCCCCTACAATGAGCAGTTCTTC. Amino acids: CASSLVPPPYNEQFF. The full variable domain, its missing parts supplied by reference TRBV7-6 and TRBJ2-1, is GAGVSQSPRYKVTKRGQDVALRCDPISGHVSLYWYRQALGQGPEFLTYFNYEAQQDKSGLPNDRFSAERPEGSISTLTIQRTEQRDSAMYRCASSLVPPPYNEQFFGPGTRLTVL.

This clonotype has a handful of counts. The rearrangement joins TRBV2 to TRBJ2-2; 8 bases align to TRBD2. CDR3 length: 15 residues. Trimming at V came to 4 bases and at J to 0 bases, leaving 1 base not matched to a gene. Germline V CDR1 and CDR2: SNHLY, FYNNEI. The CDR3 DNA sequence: TGTGCCAGCAGTGTGCGGGGGGCGAACACCGGGGAGCTGTTTTTT. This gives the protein CASSVRGANTGELFF. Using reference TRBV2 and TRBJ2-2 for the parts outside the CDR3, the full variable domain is EPEVTQTPSHQVTQMGQEVILRCVPISNHLYFYWYRQILGQKVEFLVSFYNNEISEKSEIFDDQFSVERPDGSNFTLKIRSTKLEDSAMYFCASSVRGANTGELFFGEGSRLTVL.

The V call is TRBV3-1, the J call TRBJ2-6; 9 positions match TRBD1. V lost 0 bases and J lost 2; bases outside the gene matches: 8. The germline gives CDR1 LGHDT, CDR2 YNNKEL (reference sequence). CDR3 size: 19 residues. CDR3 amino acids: CASSQEGTGKLAGANVLTF. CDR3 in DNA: TGTGCCAGCAGCCAAGAGGGGACAGGGAAGCTGGCTGGGGCCAACGTCCTGACTTTC. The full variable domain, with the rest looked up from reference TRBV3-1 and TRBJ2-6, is DTAVSQTPKYLVTQMGNDKSIKCEQNLGHDTMYWYKQDSKKFLKIMFSYNNKELIINETVPNRFSPKSPDKAHLNLHINSLELGDSAVYFCASSQEGTGKLAGANVLTFGAGSRLTVL.

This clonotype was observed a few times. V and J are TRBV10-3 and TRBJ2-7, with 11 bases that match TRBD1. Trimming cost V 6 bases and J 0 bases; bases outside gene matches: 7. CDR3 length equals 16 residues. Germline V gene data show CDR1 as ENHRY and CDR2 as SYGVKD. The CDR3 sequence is CAIRDHGTGGSYEQYF. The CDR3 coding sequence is TGTGCCATCAGGGACCACGGGACAGGGGGCTCCTACGAGCAGTACTTC.

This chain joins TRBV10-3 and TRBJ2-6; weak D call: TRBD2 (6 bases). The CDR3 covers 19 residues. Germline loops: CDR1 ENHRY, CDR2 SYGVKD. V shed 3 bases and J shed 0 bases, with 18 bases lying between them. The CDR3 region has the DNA TGTGCCATCAGTGATCTCGAGGGACTCTACAACTCTGGGGCCAACGTCCTGACTTTC. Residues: CAISDLEGLYNSGANVLTF.

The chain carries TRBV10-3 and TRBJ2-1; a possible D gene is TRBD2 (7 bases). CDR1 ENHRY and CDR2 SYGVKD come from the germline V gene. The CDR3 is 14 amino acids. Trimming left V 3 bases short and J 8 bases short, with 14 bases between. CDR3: CAISDPRGADEQFF. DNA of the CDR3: TGTGCCATCAGTGACCCCCGGGGGGCGGATGAGCAGTTCTTC.

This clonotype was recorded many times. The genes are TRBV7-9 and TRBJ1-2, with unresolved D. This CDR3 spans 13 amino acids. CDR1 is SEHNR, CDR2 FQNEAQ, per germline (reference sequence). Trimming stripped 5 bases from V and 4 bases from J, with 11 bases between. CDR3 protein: CASSPKTPYGYTF. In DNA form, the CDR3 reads TGTGCCAGCAGCCCAAAGACCCCCTATGGCTACACCTTC. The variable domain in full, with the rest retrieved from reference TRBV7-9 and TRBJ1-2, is DTGVSQNPRHKITKRGQNVTFRCDPISEHNRLYWYRQTLGQGPEFLTYFQNEAQLEKSRLLSDRFSAERPKGSFSTLEIQRTEQGDSAMYLCASSPKTPYGYTFGSGTRLTVV.

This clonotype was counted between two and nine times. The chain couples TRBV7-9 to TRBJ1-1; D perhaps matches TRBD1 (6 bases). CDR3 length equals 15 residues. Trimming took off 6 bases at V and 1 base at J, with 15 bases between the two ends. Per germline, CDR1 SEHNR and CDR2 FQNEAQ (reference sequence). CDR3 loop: CASREQGFGNTEAFF. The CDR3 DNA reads TGTGCCAGCAGGGAACAGGGTTTTGGGAACACTGAAGCTTTCTTT.

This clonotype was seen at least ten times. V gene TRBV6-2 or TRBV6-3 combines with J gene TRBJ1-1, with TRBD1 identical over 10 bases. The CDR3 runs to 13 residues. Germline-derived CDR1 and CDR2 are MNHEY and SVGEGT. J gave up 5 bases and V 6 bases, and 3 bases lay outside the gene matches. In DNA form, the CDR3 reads TGTGCCAGCAGGTGGACAGGGGGAACTGAAGCTTTCTTT. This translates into CASRWTGGTEAFF.

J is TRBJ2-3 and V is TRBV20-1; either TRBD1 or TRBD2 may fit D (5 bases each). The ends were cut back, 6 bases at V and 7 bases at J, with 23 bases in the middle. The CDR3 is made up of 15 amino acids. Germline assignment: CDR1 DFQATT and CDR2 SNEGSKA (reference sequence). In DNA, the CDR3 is TGCAGTGCAACCCGGGACCCTAGTAGTAGTAATACGCAGTATTTT. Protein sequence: CSATRDPSSSNTQYF.

The CDR3 protein is CASSSGFRETQYF. The CDR3 nucleotides are TGTGCCAGCAGTAGCGGGTTCCGGGAGACCCAGTACTTC. The chain is built from TRBV7-2 and TRBJ2-5; 7 nucleotides agree with TRBD2. V lost 6 bases and J lost 5; bases outside the gene matches: 6. CDR3 length equals 13 residues. Germline V lookup: CDR1 SGHTA, CDR2 FQGNSA.

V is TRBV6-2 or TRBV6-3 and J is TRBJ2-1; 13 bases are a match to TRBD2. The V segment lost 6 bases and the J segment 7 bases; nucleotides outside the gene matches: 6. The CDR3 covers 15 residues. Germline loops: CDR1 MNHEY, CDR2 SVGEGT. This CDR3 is CASRHGLAGVNEQFF. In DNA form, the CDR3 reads TGTGCCAGCAGACACGGACTAGCGGGAGTTAATGAGCAGTTCTTC.